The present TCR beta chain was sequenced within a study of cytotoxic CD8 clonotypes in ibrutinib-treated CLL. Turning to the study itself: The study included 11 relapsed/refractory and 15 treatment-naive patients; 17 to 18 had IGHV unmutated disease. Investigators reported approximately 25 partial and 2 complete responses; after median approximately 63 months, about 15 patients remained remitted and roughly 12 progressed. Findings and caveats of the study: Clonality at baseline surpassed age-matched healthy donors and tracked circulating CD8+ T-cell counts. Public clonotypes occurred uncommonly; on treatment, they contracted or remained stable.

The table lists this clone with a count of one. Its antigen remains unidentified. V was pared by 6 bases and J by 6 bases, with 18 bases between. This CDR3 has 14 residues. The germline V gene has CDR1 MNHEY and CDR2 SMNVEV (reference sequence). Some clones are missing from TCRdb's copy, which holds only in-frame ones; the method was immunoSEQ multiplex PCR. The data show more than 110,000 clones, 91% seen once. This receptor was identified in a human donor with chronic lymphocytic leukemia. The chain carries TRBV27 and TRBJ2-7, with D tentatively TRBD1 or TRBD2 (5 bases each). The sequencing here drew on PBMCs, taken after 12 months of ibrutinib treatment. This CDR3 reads CASRTGTGPREQYF. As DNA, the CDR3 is TGTGCCAGCAGGACCGGGACGGGCCCTCGCGAGCAGTACTTC.